Presented here are 6 T cell receptor beta chains from one specimen sequenced in a study of neurological immune-mediated disorders. TCRdb redid the calling of the 5' RACE reads with MiXCR, one entry per CDR3 protein. The data show some 38,000 distinct CDR3 sequences, 14% seen once. Sequencing used PBMCs. The receptors stem from a woman aged 50 to 65 with HTLV-1-associated myelopathy (HAM/TSP).

There are many counts of this clonotype. The chain is built from TRBV6-1 and TRBJ2-5; D not resolved. V lost 6 bases to trimming and J lost 2 bases, with 10 bases between them. The CDR3 is made up of 13 amino acids. Germline V lookup: CDR1 MNHNS, CDR2 SASEGT. The CDR3 loop is CASSLLRQETQYF. The DNA for the CDR3 is TGTGCCAGCAGCCTACTCCGTCAAGAGACCCAGTACTTC.

This clonotype was picked up many times. This rearrangement joins TRBV5-6 to TRBJ2-7; D is possibly TRBD2 (6 bases). Trimming took off 4 bases at V and 9 bases at J, with 20 bases between the two ends. CDR1 SGHDT and CDR2 YYEEEE come from the germline V gene. The CDR3 is 14 residues long. CDR3: CASSGHGGLVLQYF. CDR3 nucleotide sequence: TGTGCCAGCAGCGGCCACGGGGGTCTAGTGCTGCAGTACTTC.

Ten or more counts support this clonotype. This sequence joins TRBV12-3 or TRBV12-4 and TRBJ2-1; TRBD1 might be the D (6 bases). V was shortened by 5 bases and J by 2 bases, with 10 bases between the two germline ends. This CDR3 contains 14 residues. The CDR3 region has the DNA TGTGCCAGCAGTCCCTGGACAGCCTACAATGAGCAGTTCTTC. This sequence encodes CASSPWTAYNEQFF.

This clonotype occurred many times. The rearrangement joins TRBV6-5 to TRBJ2-4; tentatively, D is TRBD1 (6 bases). Germline V gene sequence: CDR1 MNHEY, CDR2 SVGAGI. The CDR3 extends over 15 amino acids. V was trimmed by 6 bases and J by 8 bases, leaving 20 bases between them. The CDR3 sequence is CASSQGAGTPHIQYF. CDR3 nucleotides: TGTGCCAGCAGCCAAGGAGCCGGGACACCGCACATTCAGTACTTC.

This clonotype has a handful of counts. The chain carries TRBV24-1 and TRBJ2-3; 16 bases fit TRBD2. The CDR3 extends over 19 amino acids. CDR1 KGHDR and CDR2 SFDVKD come from the germline V gene. Trimming cost V 3 bases and J 4 bases; bases outside gene matches: 9. The CDR3 loop reads CATSDPGTSGGGSPDTQYF. CDR3 sequence (DNA): TGTGCCACCAGTGATCCCGGGACTAGCGGGGGGGGGAGCCCAGATACGCAGTATTTT.

In this sample, this clonotype turned up many times. The chain has TRBV6-6 and TRBJ1-5; weak D call: TRBD1 (5 bases). The CDR3 sequence is 13 residues long. The germline CDR1 and CDR2 sequences are MNHNY and SVGAGI (reference sequence). Trimming shortened V by 3 bases and J by 4 bases, and 7 bases separated the two germline ends. The CDR3 reads CASSYDRNQPQHF. CDR3 in DNA: TGTGCCAGCAGTTATGACAGAAATCAGCCCCAGCATTTT.